Sequencing of this TCR beta chain was carried out in a study of regulatory T cells in long-lasting Graves disease. The study, taken as a whole, reports: TRBV28, TRBJ1-2 and TRBJ2-5 were segments that persistent disease favored.

Time point in this sample: persistent/refractory GD, antithyroid drugs over 5 years with positive TRAb. There was RNA extracted from PBMCs, and the TCR library was made from it. Graves' disease diagnosis followed American Thyroid Association guidelines. Patients came through an endocrinology department, and that department was in Xi'an, China. Peripheral blood, nine milliliters of it, was drawn into EDTA tubes. Arm-PCR with iRepertoire HTBI primers amplified the CDR3 regions for these TCR beta libraries. Using its own MiXCR run on the multiplex PCR reads, TCRdb lists one record per CDR3 protein. The profile shows approximately 290,000 distinct CDR3 sequences, roughly a fifth of them singletons. Germline V lookup: CDR1 MDHEN, CDR2 SYDVKM. The CDR3 contains 14 residues. The ends lost 7 bases at V and 7 bases at J; junction bases unmatched: 10. In the case of this clonotype: No antigen is known for it. A much bigger clone sits one base away, suggesting this may be a read error.

The material was peripheral blood mononuclear cells (PBMCs), obtained when the disease was refractory, from a patient treated with antithyroid drugs. The chain couples TRBV28 to TRBJ1-3; 7 bases fit TRBD1. The receptor comes from a female donor with Graves disease. DNA of the CDR3: TGTGCCAGCATTCCCAGGACAGGACTGAACACCATATATTTT. Its protein product is CASIPRTGLNTIYF.